Described below is a single T cell receptor beta chain sequence and its context. Its antigen is unknown. Data came from immunoSEQ multiplex PCR; TCRdb stores just in-frame clones and leaves some out. The table shows some 100,000 clones, with around 84% occurring only once. The sample originates from a study of T cell responses to AZD1222 COVID-19 vaccine. This CDR3 comprises 13 residues. The V end lost 4 bases, the J end lost 3 bases, and 9 bases lay between the germline ends. Germline V gives CDR1 SNHLY, CDR2 FYNNEI. Broader study findings: Spike-specific TCR breadth and depth were elevated following two AZD1222 doses. In a largely white British group with more females than males, clonal diversity was possibly underestimated.

This TCR was recovered from an adult in good health. Material: peripheral blood, obtained on day 0 of AZD1222 vaccination. The gene calls are TRBV2 and TRBJ1-2; D is unclear. The CDR3 DNA sequence: TGTGCCAGCAGTGGCCGTGGGGACTATGGCTACACCTTC. It encodes CASSGRGDYGYTF.